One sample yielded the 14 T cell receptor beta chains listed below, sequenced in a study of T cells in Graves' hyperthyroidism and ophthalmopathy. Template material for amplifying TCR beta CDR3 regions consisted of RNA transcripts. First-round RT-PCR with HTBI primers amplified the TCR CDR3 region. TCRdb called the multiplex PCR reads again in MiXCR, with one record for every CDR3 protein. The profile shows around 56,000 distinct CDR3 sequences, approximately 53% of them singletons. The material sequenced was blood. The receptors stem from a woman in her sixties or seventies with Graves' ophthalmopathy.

The CDR3 DNA is TGCGCCAGCAACGCGGGGCAGAACACTGAAAAACTGTTTTTT. It encodes CASNAGQNTEKLFF. The chain links TRBV10-2 to TRBJ1-4, with TRBD1 as a possible D gene (5 bases). Between the trimmed V and J ends, which lost 7 bases and 7 bases, there was a span of 16 bases. This CDR3 has 14 residues. Germline CDR1 WSHSY, CDR2 SAAADI.

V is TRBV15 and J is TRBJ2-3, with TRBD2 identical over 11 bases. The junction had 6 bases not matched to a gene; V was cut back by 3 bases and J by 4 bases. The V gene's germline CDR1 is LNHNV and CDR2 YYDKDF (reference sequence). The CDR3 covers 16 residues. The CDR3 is CATSSYLAGGADTQYF. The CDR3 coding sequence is TGTGCCACCAGCAGTTACCTAGCGGGGGGCGCAGATACGCAGTATTTT.

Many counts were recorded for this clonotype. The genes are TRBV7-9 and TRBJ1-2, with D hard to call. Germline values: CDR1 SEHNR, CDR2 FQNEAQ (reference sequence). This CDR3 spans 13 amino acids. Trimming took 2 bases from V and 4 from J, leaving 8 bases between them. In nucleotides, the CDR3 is TGTGCCAGCAGCTTAAACCCCGGCTATGGCTACACCTTC. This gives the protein CASSLNPGYGYTF. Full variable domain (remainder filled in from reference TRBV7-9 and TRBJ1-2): DTGVSQNPRHKITKRGQNVTFRCDPISEHNRLYWYRQTLGQGPEFLTYFQNEAQLEKSRLLSDRFSAERPKGSFSTLEIQRTEQGDSAMYLCASSLNPGYGYTFGSGTRLTVV.

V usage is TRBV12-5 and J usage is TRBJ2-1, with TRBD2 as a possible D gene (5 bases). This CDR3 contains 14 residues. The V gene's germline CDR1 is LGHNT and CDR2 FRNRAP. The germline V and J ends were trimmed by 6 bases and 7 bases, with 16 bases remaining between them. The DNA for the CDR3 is TGTGCTAGTGGGAGGGAAAGTGGTATTAATGAGCAGTTCTTC. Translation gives CASGRESGINEQFF.

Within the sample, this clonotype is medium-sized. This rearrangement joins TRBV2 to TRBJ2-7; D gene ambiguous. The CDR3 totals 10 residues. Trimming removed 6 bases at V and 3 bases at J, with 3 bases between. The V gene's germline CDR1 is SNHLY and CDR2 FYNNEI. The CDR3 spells CASRFYEQYF. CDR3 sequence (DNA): TGTGCCAGCAGGTTCTACGAGCAGTACTTC.

In DNA, the CDR3 is TGCAGCGCCCAGGGGACTAGCGGGAACTACGAGCAGTACTTC. Translating gives CSAQGTSGNYEQYF. The J gene is TRBJ2-7, the V gene TRBV29-1; 13 positions match TRBD2. Trimming cost V 7 bases and J 3 bases; bases outside gene matches: 6. The CDR3 totals 14 residues. CDR1 is SQVTM, CDR2 ANQGSEA, per germline.

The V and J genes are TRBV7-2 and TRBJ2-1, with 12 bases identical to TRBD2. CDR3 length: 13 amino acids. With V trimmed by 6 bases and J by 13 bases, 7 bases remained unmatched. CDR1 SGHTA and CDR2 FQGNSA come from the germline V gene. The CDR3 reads CASSSSGREGQFF. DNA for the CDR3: TGTGCCAGCAGTTCTAGCGGGAGGGAGGGCCAGTTCTTC.

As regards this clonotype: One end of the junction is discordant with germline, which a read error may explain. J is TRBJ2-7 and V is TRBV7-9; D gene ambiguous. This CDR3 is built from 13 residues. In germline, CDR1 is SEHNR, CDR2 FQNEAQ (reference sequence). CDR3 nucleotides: TGTGCCGGCAGTTTAGGCTCCGAGAACGAGCAGTACTTC. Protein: CAGSLGSENEQYF.

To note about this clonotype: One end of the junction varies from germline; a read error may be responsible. The CDR3 loop is CASSFGGTAYVQHF. DNA for the CDR3: TGTGCCAGCAGCTTTGGCGGCACTGCCTACGTGCAGCACTTC. The J gene is TRBJ2-7, the V gene TRBV11-2, with D unresolved. The CDR3 consists of 14 residues. Looked up from germline, CDR1 is SGHAT and CDR2 is FQNNGV.

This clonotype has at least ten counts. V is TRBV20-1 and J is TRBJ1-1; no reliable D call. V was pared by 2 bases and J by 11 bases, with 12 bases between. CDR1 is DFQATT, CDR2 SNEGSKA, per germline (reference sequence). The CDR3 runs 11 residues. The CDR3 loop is CSARRPSSAFF. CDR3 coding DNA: TGCAGTGCTAGAAGGCCTTCCTCCGCTTTCTTT.

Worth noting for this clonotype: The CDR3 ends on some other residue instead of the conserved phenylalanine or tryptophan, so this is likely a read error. CDR3 sequence reads: CASSPTAVGQENTEAFL. The CDR3 coding sequence is TGTGCCAGCAGCCCGACTGCAGTGGGACAGGAGAACACTGAAGCTTTCTTG. The chain uses TRBV11-3 and TRBJ1-1, with 8 bases matching TRBD1. Germline V CDR1 and CDR2: SGHNT, YENEEA. The CDR3 totals 17 residues. V trimming: 5 bases; J trimming: 1 base; junction bases outside the gene matches: 12.

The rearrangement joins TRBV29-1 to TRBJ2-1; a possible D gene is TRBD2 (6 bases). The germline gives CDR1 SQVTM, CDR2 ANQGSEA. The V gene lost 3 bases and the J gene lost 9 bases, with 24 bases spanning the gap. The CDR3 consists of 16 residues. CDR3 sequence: CSVDQEGDFGPAEQFF. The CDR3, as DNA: TGCAGCGTTGACCAAGAAGGGGACTTTGGTCCTGCTGAGCAGTTCTTC.

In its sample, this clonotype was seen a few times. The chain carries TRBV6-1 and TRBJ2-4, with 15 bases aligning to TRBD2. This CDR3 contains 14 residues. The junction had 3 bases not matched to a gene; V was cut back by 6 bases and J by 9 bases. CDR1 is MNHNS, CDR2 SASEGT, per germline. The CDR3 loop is CASSGLAGGSIQYF. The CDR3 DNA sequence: TGTGCCAGCAGCGGACTAGCGGGAGGGAGCATTCAGTACTTC.

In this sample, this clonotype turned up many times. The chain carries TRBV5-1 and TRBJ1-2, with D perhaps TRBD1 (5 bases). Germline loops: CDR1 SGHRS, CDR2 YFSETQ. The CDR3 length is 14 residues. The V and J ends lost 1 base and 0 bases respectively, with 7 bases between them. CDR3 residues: CASSLTTANYGYTF. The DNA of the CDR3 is TGCGCCAGCAGCTTGACGACAGCTAACTATGGCTACACCTTC.